The clone carrying this TCR beta chain was counted between two and nine times. Deletions cut 2 bases from V and 11 bases from J, with 16 bases between. This CDR3 spans 13 amino acids. CDR1 is SGHNT and CDR2 is YYREEE in the germline V gene (reference sequence). This sample was included in a study of OX40 agonist ivuxolimab in advanced cancers. Looking at the study overall: Allowance was made for prior anti-PD-1, anti-PD-L1 or anti-CTLA-4 therapy, and about 37% had some. Three patients, one with hepatocellular carcinoma and two with cutaneous melanoma, achieved partial responses.

Profiling relied on immunoSEQ multiplex PCR, and the TCRdb table lists in-frame clones only, not all of them. The repertoire includes around 80,000 clones, just under 95% of them detected once, and around 0.65% sits in the top ten. Sequenced material: CD4+ or CD8+ T cells sorted from blood, taken in a trial of the OX40 agonist ivuxolimab. J is TRBJ1-1 and V is TRBV5-4; D is unclear. This TCR was sampled from an adult with an advanced solid tumor such as melanoma, head and neck, liver or kidney cancer. The CDR3 region has the DNA TGTGCCAGCAGCTTAAAAGGGTCGGGTGTCGCTTTCTTT. It is translated as CASSLKGSGVAFF. Filled out from reference TRBV5-4 and TRBJ1-1, the complete variable domain reads ETGVTQSPTHLIKTRGQQVTLRCSSQSGHNTVSWYQQALGQGPQFIFQYYREEENGRGNFPPRFSGLQFPNYSSELNVNALELDDSALYLCASSLKGSGVAFFGQGTRLTVV.